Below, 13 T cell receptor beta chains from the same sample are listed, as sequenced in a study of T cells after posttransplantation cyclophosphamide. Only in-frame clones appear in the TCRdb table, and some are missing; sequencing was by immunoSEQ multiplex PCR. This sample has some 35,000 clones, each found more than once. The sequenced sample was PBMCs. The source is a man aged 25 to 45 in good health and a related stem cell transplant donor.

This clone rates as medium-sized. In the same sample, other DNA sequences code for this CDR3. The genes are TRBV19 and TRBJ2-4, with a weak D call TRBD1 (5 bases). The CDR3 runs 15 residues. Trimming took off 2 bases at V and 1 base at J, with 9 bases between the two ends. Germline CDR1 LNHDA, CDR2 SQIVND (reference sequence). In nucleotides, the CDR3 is TGTGCCAGTAGTATACAAGGGGTCGCCAAAAACATTCAGTACTTC. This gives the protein CASSIQGVAKNIQYF.

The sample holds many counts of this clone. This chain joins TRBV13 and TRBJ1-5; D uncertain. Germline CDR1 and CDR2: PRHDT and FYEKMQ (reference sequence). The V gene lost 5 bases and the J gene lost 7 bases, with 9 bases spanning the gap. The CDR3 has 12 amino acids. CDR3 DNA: TGTGCCAGCAGCCCCCCCCGGCAGCCCCAGCATTTT. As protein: CASSPPRQPQHF.

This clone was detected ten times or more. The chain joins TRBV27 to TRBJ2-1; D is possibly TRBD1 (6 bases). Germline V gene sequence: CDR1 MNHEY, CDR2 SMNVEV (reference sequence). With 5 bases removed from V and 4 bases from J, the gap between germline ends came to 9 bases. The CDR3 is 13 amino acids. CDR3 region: CASSNTGYNEQFF. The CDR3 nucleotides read TGTGCCAGCAGTAATACAGGGTACAATGAGCAGTTCTTC.

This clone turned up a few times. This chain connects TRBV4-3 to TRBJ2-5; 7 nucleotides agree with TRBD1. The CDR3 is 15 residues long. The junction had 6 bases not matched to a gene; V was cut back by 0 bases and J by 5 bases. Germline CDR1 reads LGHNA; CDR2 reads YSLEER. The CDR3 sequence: CASSQEGQERETQYF. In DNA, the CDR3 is TGCGCCAGCAGCCAAGAAGGACAGGAGAGGGAGACCCAGTACTTC.

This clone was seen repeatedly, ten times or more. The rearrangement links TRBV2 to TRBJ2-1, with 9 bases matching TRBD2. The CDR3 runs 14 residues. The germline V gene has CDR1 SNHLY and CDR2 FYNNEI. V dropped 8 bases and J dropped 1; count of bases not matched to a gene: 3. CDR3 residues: CASRAGGSYNEQFF. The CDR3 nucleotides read TGTGCCAGCCGGGCGGGGGGGTCCTACAATGAGCAGTTCTTC.

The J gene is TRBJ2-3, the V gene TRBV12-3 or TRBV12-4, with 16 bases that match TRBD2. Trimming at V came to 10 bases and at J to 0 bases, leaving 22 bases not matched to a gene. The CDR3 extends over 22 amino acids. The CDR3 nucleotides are TGTGCCACGAGGGACCTCGGGACTAGCGGGGGGGAACGGCTTGTTAGCACAGATACGCAGTATTTT. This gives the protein CATRDLGTSGGERLVSTDTQYF.

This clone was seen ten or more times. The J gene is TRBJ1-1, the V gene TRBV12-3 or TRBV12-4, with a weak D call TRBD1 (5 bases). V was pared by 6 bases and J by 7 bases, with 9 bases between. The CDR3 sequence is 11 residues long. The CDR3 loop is CASRGRIEAFF. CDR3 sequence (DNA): TGTGCCAGCAGGGGGCGTATTGAAGCTTTCTTT.

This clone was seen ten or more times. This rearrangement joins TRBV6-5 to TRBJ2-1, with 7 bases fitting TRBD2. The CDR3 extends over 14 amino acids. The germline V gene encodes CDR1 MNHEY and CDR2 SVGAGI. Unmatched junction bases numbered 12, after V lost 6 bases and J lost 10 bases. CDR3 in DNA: TGTGCCAGCAGCCTCCGACTAGCTGATCGGGAGCAGTTCTTC. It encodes CASSLRLADREQFF.

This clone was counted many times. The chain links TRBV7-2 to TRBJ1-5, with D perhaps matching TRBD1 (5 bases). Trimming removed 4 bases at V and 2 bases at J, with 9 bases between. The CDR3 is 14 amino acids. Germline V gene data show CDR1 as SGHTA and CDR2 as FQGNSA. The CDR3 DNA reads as TGTGCCAGCAGCTCGGGGGGGGGCAATCAGCCCCAGCATTTT. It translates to CASSSGGGNQPQHF.

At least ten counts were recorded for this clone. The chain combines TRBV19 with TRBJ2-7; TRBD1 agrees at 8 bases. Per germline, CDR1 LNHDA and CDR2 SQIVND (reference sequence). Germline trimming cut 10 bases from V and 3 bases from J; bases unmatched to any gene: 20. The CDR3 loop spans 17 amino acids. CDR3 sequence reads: CAIPTPRTGFGNYEQYF. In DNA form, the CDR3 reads TGTGCCATCCCCACCCCCCGGACAGGGTTTGGGAACTACGAGCAGTACTTC.

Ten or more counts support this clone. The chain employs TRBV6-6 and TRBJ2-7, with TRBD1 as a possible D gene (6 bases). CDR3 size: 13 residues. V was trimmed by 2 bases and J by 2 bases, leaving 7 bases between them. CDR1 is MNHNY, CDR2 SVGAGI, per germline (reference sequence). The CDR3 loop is CASSYRTAYEQYF. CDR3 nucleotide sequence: TGTGCCAGCAGTTACCGGACAGCCTACGAGCAGTACTTC.

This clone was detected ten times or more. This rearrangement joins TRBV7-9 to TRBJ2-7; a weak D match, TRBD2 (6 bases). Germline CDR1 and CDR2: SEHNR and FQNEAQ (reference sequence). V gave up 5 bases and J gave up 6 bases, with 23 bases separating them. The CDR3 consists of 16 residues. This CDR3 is CASSPLGRRGFSEQYF. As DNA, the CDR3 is TGTGCCAGCAGCCCGCTTGGCCGACGGGGGTTCAGCGAGCAGTACTTC.

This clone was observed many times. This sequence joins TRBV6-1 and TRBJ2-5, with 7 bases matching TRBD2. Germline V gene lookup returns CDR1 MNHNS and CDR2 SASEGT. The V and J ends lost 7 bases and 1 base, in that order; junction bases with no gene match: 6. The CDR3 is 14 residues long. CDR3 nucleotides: TGTGCCAGCAACCCGACTAGCACCCAAGAGACCCAGTACTTC. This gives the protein CASNPTSTQETQYF.